A selection of T cell receptor beta chains follows, all from one sample in a study of OX40 agonist ivuxolimab in advanced cancers. Profiled with immunoSEQ multiplex PCR; TCRdb holds only in-frame clones, not every one. The sample records roughly 53,000 clones, roughly 80% being singletons. Sequencing was performed on CD4+ or CD8+ T cells sorted from blood, taken in a trial of the OX40 agonist ivuxolimab. Every receptor here comes from an adult with an advanced solid tumor such as melanoma, head and neck, liver or kidney cancer. Both conserved end residues are part of each CDR3. D genes are given only for firm matches. Only some rows state a clone size, as once, few, many or a class for expanded clones.

DNA	CDR3	size	V	D	J
TGTGCCAGCAGGACTAGCGGGAACGTCTACGAGCAGTACTTC	CASRTSGNVYEQYF	once	TRBV27	TRBD2	TRBJ2-7
TGTGCCAGCAGCCACGGAGACCGAAAAGCTGGAAACACCATATATTTT	CASSHGDRKAGNTIYF	.	TRBV11-3	.	TRBJ1-3
TGTGCCACCAGCCTAACAGGGGAGAGCGAGCAGTTCTTC	CATSLTGESEQFF	.	TRBV15	TRBD1	TRBJ2-1
TGCGCCAGCAAGGCCCTAGACACCGGGGAGCTGTTTTTT	CASKALDTGELFF	.	TRBV5-1	.	TRBJ2-2
TGTGCCAGCAGTGAATGGGCGGAAAGTCCGTACAATGAGCAGTTCTTC	CASSEWAESPYNEQFF	.	TRBV6-4	.	TRBJ2-1
TGTGCCAGCAGTGCTGGGTGGCACGGCAATCAGCCCCAGCATTTT	CASSAGWHGNQPQHF	.	TRBV25-1	.	TRBJ1-5
TGTGCCTGGACCCTGCGGGGTAGGAATTCACCCCTCCACTTT	CAWTLRGRNSPLHF	.	TRBV30	.	TRBJ1-6
TGTGCCAGCTCACCATACGGCGGACCTAGAGCCAAAAACATTCAGTACTTC	CASSPYGGPRAKNIQYF	.	TRBV18	.	TRBJ2-4
TGCGCCCGCAGCTTGGGGGCAGGGGGGACTGAAGCTTTCTTT	CARSLGAGGTEAFF	.	TRBV5-1	TRBD1	TRBJ1-1
TGTGCCAGCTCACCACGGGGGGCGGGGGATTCCGTCGGCTACACCTTC	CASSPRGAGDSVGYTF	once	TRBV18	.	TRBJ1-2
TGTGCCAGCAGTTTAGGTGGGGTAGTACAGCTGAACACTGAAGCTTTCTTT	CASSLGGVVQLNTEAFF	.	TRBV27	.	TRBJ1-1
TGTGCCAGCAGTTTTACAGCCACCGGGGAGCTGTTTTTT	CASSFTATGELFF	.	TRBV28	.	TRBJ2-2
TGCGCCAGCAGCTTGCCGCAGGGGGAGCTGTTTTTT	CASSLPQGELFF	.	TRBV5-1	.	TRBJ2-2
TGTGCCACCAGCGGCTTTTTGGAAGAATTTCGCTATGGCTACACCTTC	CATSGFLEEFRYGYTF	.	TRBV15	.	TRBJ1-2
TGTGCCAGCAGCTTAGTAGAGGTAGCGGGAGATACGCAGTATTTT	CASSLVEVAGDTQYF	.	TRBV7-9	TRBD2	TRBJ2-3
TGTGCCAGCAGCCAAGTTCAGGACTCAGATACGCAGTATTTT	CASSQVQDSDTQYF	.	TRBV4-2	.	TRBJ2-3
TGTGCCAGCTCCCTCCCCGGGGAGCTGTTTTTT	CASSLPGELFF	medium-sized	TRBV6-1	.	TRBJ2-2
TGTGCCAGCAGCTTAGCGGGAGGGCCCTACAATGAGCAGTTCTTC	CASSLAGGPYNEQFF	.	TRBV11-2	TRBD2	TRBJ2-1
TGTGCCAGCAGCCAGAACAGGGGCGGCTCACCCCTCCACTTT	CASSQNRGGSPLHF	.	TRBV14	TRBD1	TRBJ1-6
TGTGCCAGCAGCCCCCAGGGACTAGTCAACAATGAGCAGTTCTTC	CASSPQGLVNNEQFF	few	TRBV14	TRBD2	TRBJ2-1
TGTGCCTGGAACCGGGGTCTGGATTCACCCCTCCACTTT	CAWNRGLDSPLHF	.	TRBV30	.	TRBJ1-6
TGTGCCAGCAGTGAGATTATCGACACTGAAGCTTTCTTT	CASSEIIDTEAFF	once	TRBV2	.	TRBJ1-1
TGTGCCAGCAGCTTAGCGTTCGCAGGGGGGGTCGCCGGGGAGCTGTTTTTT	CASSLAFAGGVAGELFF	.	TRBV7-8	.	TRBJ2-2
TGTGCCAGCAGCTTAAGGGGAGTATCTTCAACTGGAAACACCATATATTTT	CASSLRGVSSTGNTIYF	few	TRBV11-1	.	TRBJ1-3
TGTGCCTGGACTACCTACAGGGTTTCACCCCTCCACTTT	CAWTTYRVSPLHF	.	TRBV30	.	TRBJ1-6
TGTGCCTGGAGCCTTCACGCGGGGGCCTACGAGCAGTACTTC	CAWSLHAGAYEQYF	.	TRBV30	TRBD2	TRBJ2-7
TGTGCCAGCAGCCTAGCGACCGGGGAGCTGTTTTTT	CASSLATGELFF	medium-sized	TRBV6-1	.	TRBJ2-2
TGTGCCAGCAGCTTACAAATGAACACCGGGGAGCTGTTTTTT	CASSLQMNTGELFF	.	TRBV7-6	.	TRBJ2-2
TGTGCCAGCAGCTCCCGGGCCGGGGGACAGACCTTCACTGAAGCTTTCTTT	CASSSRAGGQTFTEAFF	.	TRBV5-4	TRBD1	TRBJ1-1
TGTGCCAGCAGCCGCGGGGTCGATAGCAATCAGCCCCAGCATTTT	CASSRGVDSNQPQHF	.	TRBV6-5	.	TRBJ1-5
TGTGCCAGCAGTCAACTAGCGGCAGCGAACAATGAGCAGTTCTTC	CASSQLAAANNEQFF	.	TRBV2	TRBD2	TRBJ2-1
TGTGCCAGCAGCTTAGGAGGTTGGTCAGATACGCAGTATTTT	CASSLGGWSDTQYF	.	TRBV11-3	.	TRBJ2-3
TGTGCCACCAGGGGCGGCAGGCGGAACACTGAAGCTTTCTTT	CATRGGRRNTEAFF	.	TRBV21-1	.	TRBJ1-1
TGTGCCACCAGCAGGACCAGGAGCCTGGGAGGTGAAAAACTGTTTTTT	CATSRTRSLGGEKLFF	once	TRBV15	.	TRBJ1-4
TGTGCCAGCTCACCTCTGTTGACTAGCGGGCCCGCATCCTACGAGCAGTACTTC	CASSPLLTSGPASYEQYF	.	TRBV18	TRBD2	TRBJ2-7
TGCGCCAGCAGGAGAGAGGGGGATGGCACTGAAGCTTTCTTT	CASRREGDGTEAFF	.	TRBV5-1	.	TRBJ1-1
TGTGCCAGCAGCCAAGATCGAACAGGGCTGGGGGGTGAAGCTTTCTTT	CASSQDRTGLGGEAFF	few	TRBV14	.	TRBJ1-1
TGTGCCAGCAGTTTATGGAAGCTAGCGGGAGGTCCCGGGGAGCTGTTTTTT	CASSLWKLAGGPGELFF	.	TRBV28	TRBD2	TRBJ2-2
TGTGCCAGCAGGCGGGACAGCGGCCAGACCCAGTACTTC	CASRRDSGQTQYF	once	TRBV5-4	.	TRBJ2-5
TGTGCCAGCAGCTCCGGGACAGGGGTAACAGATACGCAGTATTTT	CASSSGTGVTDTQYF	.	TRBV7-9	TRBD1	TRBJ2-3
TGTGCCAGCAGCGCGGACAGGGGTGCCTACGAGCAGTACTTC	CASSADRGAYEQYF	.	TRBV7-8	TRBD1	TRBJ2-7
TGCAGCGTTGCAGGGGGCGGAGAAGGGGCCTACAATGAGCAGTTCTTC	CSVAGGGEGAYNEQFF	.	TRBV29-1	TRBD1	TRBJ2-1
TGTGCCAGCGGCGACAGGGCGGTGGGACAGCCCCAGCATTTT	CASGDRAVGQPQHF	.	TRBV6-5	TRBD1	TRBJ1-5
TGTGCCAGCAGTCCTATCCAGGGATCTAATTCACCCCTCCACTTT	CASSPIQGSNSPLHF	.	TRBV27	.	TRBJ1-6
TGTGCCAGCACCGGGGGCGGCATGAACACTGAAGCTTTCTTT	CASTGGGMNTEAFF	.	TRBV9	.	TRBJ1-1
TGCGCCAGCAGCCTGCCTATGCTGGGGTCTATTAGCACAGATACGCAGTATTTT	CASSLPMLGSISTDTQYF	.	TRBV5-1	.	TRBJ2-3
TGCGCCAGCAGCAAACAAGAGACCCAGTACTTC	CASSKQETQYF	.	TRBV5-1	.	TRBJ2-5
TGTGCCAGCAGTTACGGCGGGGGCCACTATGGCTACACCTTC	CASSYGGGHYGYTF	.	TRBV6-5	.	TRBJ1-2
TGTGCCAGTGCACGGGGCGGGGGGGCGGATCAGCCCCAGCATTTT	CASARGGGADQPQHF	.	TRBV19	.	TRBJ1-5
TGTGCCAGCAGCTCAGCAGGTCGGGGGAGGTCCGGGGAGCTGTTTTTT	CASSSAGRGRSGELFF	.	TRBV11-3	.	TRBJ2-2
TGTGCCAGCAGTTGGTCCGGGACAGAGAATTCACCCCTCCACTTT	CASSWSGTENSPLHF	.	TRBV6-6	TRBD1	TRBJ1-6
TGTGCCATCAGTGAGTCGACAGGGACCTATGTTGGCTACACCTTC	CAISESTGTYVGYTF	.	TRBV10-3	TRBD1	TRBJ1-2
TGTGCCAGCAGCTCGGGACCGAACTATGGCTACACCTTC	CASSSGPNYGYTF	.	TRBV7-8	.	TRBJ1-2
TGTGCCAGCAGTGGTCAGGGGGCGCGAGACACCGGGGAGCTGTTTTTT	CASSGQGARDTGELFF	.	TRBV2	TRBD1	TRBJ2-2